This T cell receptor (beta chain) was captured in a study of regulatory T cells in long-lasting Graves disease. Study information: Treatment with antithyroid drugs for over 5 years, together with positive TSH receptor antibodies, meant persistent Graves' disease.

As concerns this clonotype: Its target is unknown.

CDR3-region Arm-PCR and iRepertoire HTBI primers produced the TCR beta libraries. Original handling: Taken together, the samples had 60 or so TRBV and 13 to 15 TRBJ segments identified. Each CDR3 protein is one row after TCRdb ran MiXCR on the multiplex PCR reads. The V and J calls reflect TCRdb's pipeline rather than the authors' work. Here the sample spans about 470,000 distinct CDR3 sequences, around 20% being singletons. The time point: persistent/refractory GD, antithyroid drugs over 5 years with positive TRAb. The TCR library was prepared using RNA isolated from PBMCs. EDTA tubes received about 10 milliliters of collected peripheral blood. Overall study findings and caveats: Persistent Graves' patients showed a TCR diversity that was lower than that of newly diagnosed ones.

CDR3 length: 16 residues. Trimming cost V 3 bases and J 0 bases, with 16 bases left between them. The germline V gene encodes CDR1 SGHDT and CDR2 YYEEEE. V and J are TRBV5-6 and TRBJ2-7; D unclear. The sequencing used peripheral blood mononuclear cells (PBMCs), collected when the disease was refractory, from a patient treated with antithyroid drugs. This clonotype was obtained from a female donor with Graves disease. Written as DNA, the CDR3 is TGTGCCAGCAGCTCAACCTGGGGTACAGCCTCCTACGAGCAGTACTTC. Amino acid sequence: CASSSTWGTASYEQYF. Drawing the rest from reference TRBV5-6 and TRBJ2-7, the complete variable domain is DAGVTQSPTHLIKTRGQQVTLRCSPKSGHDTVSWYQQALGQGPQFIFQYYEEEERQRGNFPDRFSGHQFPNYSSELNVNALLLGDSALYLCASSSTWGTASYEQYFGPGTRLTVT.